This T cell receptor beta chain was identified in a study of blood T cells in healthy people across ages (dated by TCRdb to 2014 to 2015). For the wider study: In model experiments, roughly one uniquely barcoded TCR beta cDNA molecule per two T cells was captured by template switching. The study measured age-related changes in TCR beta repertoire diversity using deep sequencing normalized with unique cDNA molecular identifiers. Four age groups were formed from the donors: young (average about 15 years), middle-aged (around 41), aged (62) and long-lived (around 82). The study analyzed two additional independent replicas of 1 million unique cDNA reads from the same blood draw for two donors, one aged 18 to 30 and one aged 80 or older. Donors of different ages were randomly distributed across sequencing lanes to avoid experimental bias. What the authors observed across the whole study: Since profiling was done on bulk unsorted PBMCs, naive and antigen-experienced compartments could not be conclusively compared. As age increased, observed TCR beta diversity per million T cells dropped in a roughly linear way, and a significant reduction was already evident by age 40. Because donor CMV infection status was unknown, age-related changes in expanded clonotypes were potentially confounded. Compared with the aged group, the long-lived group had more naive CD4+ T cells, fewer expanded clones and increased TCR diversity, a pattern suggesting age selection. Observed TCR beta diversity correlated strongly with the percentage of naive T cells measured by flow cytometry. Estimates of total diversity based on one million sequenced T cells were regarded as lower bounds and as underestimates.

This clonotype showed up just once. What this receptor recognizes is not known. Base qualities are not provided; no much larger clone lies one nucleotide away. Measured from the cysteine to the phenylalanine, the CDR3 is 11 residues long. Of all the DNA, just the CDR3 is kept, 33 bases in frame from base 1. Trimming removed 4 bases from V and 15 bases from J; the gene matches leave 6 bases unexplained. From the germline V gene, CDR1 is MDHEN and CDR2 is SYDVKM. Library prep was done by 5' RACE. The run used an Illumina HiSeq 2500. A second PCR of about 6 to 11 cycles was performed with a sample-barcoded 5' primer and a J-beta primer mix. A template-switch 5' adaptor carrying 12 random nucleotides introduced a unique molecular identifier onto each TCR beta cDNA molecule. Each sample yielded at least 2.5 million CDR3-containing paired-end reads. First-strand cDNA synthesis was performed from all RNA using the Mint cDNA synthesis kit, with priming by a TRBC-specific oligonucleotide. Following uracil-DNA glycosylase treatment, a first 18-cycle PCR with universal primers M1SS and BC2_uni_R was performed on all cDNA. In the authors' own workflow: For normalization, 1 million high-quality reads were randomly selected from each sample, with every read carrying a distinct molecular identifier. Instead of being binned into consensus sequences, reads with shared molecular identifiers were discarded. MiTCR, with a Q25 quality threshold and the strictest error-elimination algorithm, was used for CDR3 identification, clonotype clustering and error correction. A nonparametric unseen species model with Euler transformation was used to estimate lower-bound total TCR beta diversity. The public sequencing data were trimmed at Q25 with fastp and processed into clonotypes with MiXCR by TCRdb, which kept only in-frame beta chains. Rows with a matching CDR3 protein are joined into one entry that keeps the most common DNA and genes. Here the V and J calls rest on TCRdb's processing, not on the authors' analysis. The sample table contains about a million distinct CDR3 sequences; only one count was recorded for roughly half of them. Over 20% of the sample is held by the ten biggest clonotypes.

Systemically healthy Caucasian individuals from Russia, approximately 39 in total and aged roughly 6 to 90 years, were included as donors. Each donor gave ten milliliters of peripheral blood, drawn into EDTA-treated Vacutainer tubes. Ficoll-Paque density-gradient centrifugation was used to isolate PBMCs, with at least 7 million obtained per sample. Trizol reagent was used to extract total RNA from the PBMCs, yielding at least 6 micrograms per sample. Naive CD45RAhigh/CD27high T cell percentages were measured by flow cytometry on a PBMC aliquot from every donor. The receptor was isolated from a woman between 55 and 75 years old in good health. The sample consisted of blood. The rearranged chain carries TRBV28 and TRBJ2-1; the junction holds 7 bases that match TRBD1. The DNA sequence is given as TGTGCCAGCAGTTCGAGACAGGGCTGGTTCTTC. This gives the protein CASSSRQGWFF.